This T cell receptor beta chain was identified during a study of vaccination and CD4 T cells after COVID-19. Comment on this clonotype: The antigen is unknown.

The Oncomine TCR Beta short-read assay sequenced DNA from cultured CD4+ T cells. TCRdb used MiXCR to reprocess the PCR reads, holding one entry per CDR3 protein. Here the sample spans fewer than 30,000 distinct CDR3 sequences, around 28% being singletons. As to time point: late sampling 161 to 241 days after vaccination in a few convalescent patients. Treatment denoted: approximately 10-day PBMC culture with coronavirus spike peptide pools or control peptides (ViraFEST assay). Germline V CDR1 and CDR2: MDHEN, SYDVKM. CDR3 length equals 15 residues. V was shortened by 4 bases and J by 0 bases, with 11 bases between the two germline ends.

Source: CD4+ T cells from blood, cultured in vitro, taken about 7 months after SARS-CoV-2 vaccination. The rearrangement uses TRBV28 and TRBJ2-3, with D uncertain. The sequence was obtained from a human donor who had recovered from COVID-19. The CDR3 DNA follows: TGTGCCAGCAGTTCTATGGATCCTAGCACAGATACGCAGTATTTT. Translation gives CASSSMDPSTDTQYF. The full variable domain, its missing parts supplied by reference TRBV28 and TRBJ2-3, is DVKVTQSSRYLVKRTGEKVFLECVQDMDHENMFWYRQDPGLGLRLIYFSYDVKMKEKGDIPEGYSVSREKKERFSLILESASTNQTSMYLCASSSMDPSTDTQYFGPGTRLTVL.